The clone carrying this T cell receptor beta chain has a handful of counts. What it binds is not known. Per the germline V gene, CDR1 is MNHNY and CDR2 is SVGAGI (reference sequence). CDR3 length: 14 residues. V lost 4 bases and J 4 bases, leaving 10 bases between the germline ends. Some clones are missing from TCRdb's copy, which holds only in-frame ones; the method was immunoSEQ multiplex PCR. The sample has 85,000 to 130,000 clones, about 90% seen once. The data are from a study of siplizumab effects on memory and regulatory T cells. Study observations and caveats: The diversity of naive T cells seemed greater than that of memory cells, and their alloresponse contribution seemed major.

The rearrangement joins TRBV6-6 to TRBJ1-4, with no clear D. The receptor's source is a human donor in good health. The sequenced sample was Tregs sorted from blood. In nucleotides, the CDR3 is TGTGCCAGCAGTTTCGGCTTTAATAATGAAAAACTGTTTTTT. Amino acids: CASSFGFNNEKLFF.